This record looks at one T cell receptor (beta chain) sequence and its context. Antigen unknown. The data belong to a study of T cell responses to AZD1222 COVID-19 vaccine. Whole-study results and caveats: Repertoire samples came only from after the peak T cell response. Among those given AZD1222, only five to seven were seropositive at baseline. Donors, mostly white British, included more females; clonal diversity was possibly underestimated. Dominant CD4 TCR responses targeted spike regions 160-218 and 743-854.

Trimming took off 5 bases at V and 4 bases at J, with 23 bases between the two ends. This CDR3 has 17 amino acids. CDR1 and CDR2 from the germline V gene are SEHNR and FQNEAQ (reference sequence). The table came from immunoSEQ multiplex PCR; TCRdb's copy has only in-frame clones and leaves some out. Among 100,000 to 120,000 clones listed, more than 75% were seen once. The starting material was peripheral blood, obtained on day 0 of AZD1222 vaccination. This chain links TRBV7-9 with TRBJ1-2, with D perhaps matching TRBD1 (6 bases). This TCR was recovered from an adult in good health. The CDR3 loop is CASSPGDTAGRGYGYTF. CDR3 nucleotides: TGTGCCAGCAGCCCTGGGGACACGGCGGGGCGCGGCTATGGCTACACCTTC.